This TCR beta chain originates from a study of OX40 agonist ivuxolimab in advanced cancers. Study results and limitations: CD4+ T cells averaged fewer expanded clones than CD8+ T cells.

Notes on this clone: The antigen is unknown.

Clones were sequenced by immunoSEQ multiplex PCR, and TCRdb holds only the in-frame ones, with some missing. Of 7,500 to 10,000 clones listed, around three quarters are singletons. The sequencing used CD4+ or CD8+ T cells sorted from blood, collected in a trial of the OX40 agonist ivuxolimab. This clonotype was obtained from an adult with an advanced solid tumor such as melanoma, head and neck, liver or kidney cancer.

CDR3 protein: CASRGQGAGTEAFF. CDR3 sequence (DNA): TGTGCCAGCAGGGGACAGGGGGCGGGCACTGAAGCTTTCTTT. This chain connects TRBV28 to TRBJ1-1; TRBD1 matches at 12 bases. The junction had 3 bases not matched to a gene; V was cut back by 6 bases and J by 4 bases. Per the germline V gene, CDR1 is MDHEN and CDR2 is SYDVKM. The CDR3 runs to 14 residues.